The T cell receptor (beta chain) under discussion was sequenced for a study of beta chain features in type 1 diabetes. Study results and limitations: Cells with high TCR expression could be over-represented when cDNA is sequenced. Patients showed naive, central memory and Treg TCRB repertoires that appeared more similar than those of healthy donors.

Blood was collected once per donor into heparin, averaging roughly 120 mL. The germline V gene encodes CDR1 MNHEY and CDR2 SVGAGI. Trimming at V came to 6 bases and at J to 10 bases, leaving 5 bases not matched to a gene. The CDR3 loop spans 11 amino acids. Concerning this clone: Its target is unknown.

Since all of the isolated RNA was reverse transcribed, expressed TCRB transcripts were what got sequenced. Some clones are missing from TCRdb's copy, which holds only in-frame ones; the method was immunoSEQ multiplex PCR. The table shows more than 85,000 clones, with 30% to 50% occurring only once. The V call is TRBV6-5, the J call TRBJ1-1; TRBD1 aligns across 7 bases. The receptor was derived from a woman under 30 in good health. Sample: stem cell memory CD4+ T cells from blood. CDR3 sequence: CASRTQGRAFF. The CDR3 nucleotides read TGTGCCAGCAGGACACAGGGGAGAGCTTTCTTT.